Below, 23 T cell receptor beta chains from the same sample are listed, as sequenced in a study of T cell responses to AZD1222 COVID-19 vaccine. Using immunoSEQ multiplex PCR, the repertoire was profiled, and TCRdb retains in-frame clones only, with some absent. The repertoire includes about 67,000 clones, 84% of them detected once, and less than 25% sits in the top ten. Material: peripheral blood, obtained on day 0 of AZD1222 vaccination. These receptors originate from an adult in good health.

V gene TRBV15 combines with J gene TRBJ2-7, with 7 bases fitting TRBD2. The J segment lost 2 bases and the V segment lost 5 bases, leaving 9 bases of the junction unmatched. Germline V CDR1 and CDR2: LNHNV, YYDKDF (reference sequence). There are 15 residues in the CDR3. The CDR3 DNA is TGTGCCACCAGCCCTCATTTGGGGGGGACCTACGAGCAGTACTTC. This sequence encodes CATSPHLGGTYEQYF.

The chain carries TRBV5-4 and TRBJ1-2, with a possible D match to TRBD1 (5 bases). CDR1 and CDR2 from the germline V gene are SGHNT and YYREEE (reference sequence). The V end lost 2 bases, the J end lost 8 bases, and 7 bases lay between the germline ends. This CDR3 is 11 amino acids long. CDR3 sequence (DNA): TGTGCCAGCAGCTTCGGGGGGGGCTACACCTTC. It codes for CASSFGGGYTF. The whole variable domain, filled in from reference TRBV5-4 and TRBJ1-2, reads ETGVTQSPTHLIKTRGQQVTLRCSSQSGHNTVSWYQQALGQGPQFIFQYYREEENGRGNFPPRFSGLQFPNYSSELNVNALELDDSALYLCASSFGGGYTFGSGTRLTVV.

J is TRBJ1-6 and V is TRBV12-3 or TRBV12-4, with a weak D call TRBD1 (6 bases). The CDR3 runs 13 residues. The V and J ends lost 10 bases and 10 bases respectively, with 17 bases between them. The DNA of the CDR3 is TGTGCCACCAAGGGGGGGGCTCGATCACCCCTCCACTTT. Its protein product is CATKGGARSPLHF.

The V call is TRBV4-3, the J call TRBJ2-2, with D perhaps TRBD1 or TRBD2 (5 bases each). Trimming left V 0 bases short and J 4 bases short, with 9 bases between. This CDR3 comprises 15 residues. Germline V CDR1 and CDR2: LGHNA, YSLEER. CDR3 region: CASSQDGGVTGELFF. In DNA form, the CDR3 reads TGCGCCAGCAGCCAAGATGGGGGAGTCACCGGGGAGCTGTTTTTT.

The chain joins TRBV30 to TRBJ1-2, with D possibly matching TRBD1 (5 bases). CDR1 is GTSNPN and CDR2 is SVGIG in the germline V gene (reference sequence). There are 14 residues in the CDR3. V shed 3 bases and J shed 8 bases, with 19 bases lying between them. The CDR3 DNA reads TGTGCCTGGAGGGGGGGACGGGCAGCGGGCGGCTACACCTTC. Its protein is CAWRGGRAAGGYTF.

V gene TRBV13 combines with J gene TRBJ2-7; D might be TRBD2 (6 bases). CDR1 and CDR2 from the germline V gene are PRHDT and FYEKMQ (reference sequence). This CDR3 is 14 amino acids long. Deletions cut 5 bases from V and 2 bases from J, with 13 bases between. DNA of the CDR3: TGTGCCAGCAGCGTCCGGGACTCACCCTACGAGCAGTACTTC. It codes for CASSVRDSPYEQYF.

The chain carries TRBV27 and TRBJ2-7, with 7 nucleotides matching TRBD2. CDR1 is MNHEY, CDR2 SMNVEV, per germline (reference sequence). V lost 3 bases, J lost 3 bases, and 8 bases stayed unmatched. CDR3 length: 15 amino acids. For the CDR3, the DNA is TGTGCCAGCAGTTTCTCGGGGGGTGCTATCTACGAGCAGTACTTC. This sequence encodes CASSFSGGAIYEQYF.

This clone has only a few counts. This chain links TRBV30 with TRBJ1-1; D is uncertain. CDR1 is GTSNPN, CDR2 SVGIG, per germline (reference sequence). The CDR3 has 11 residues. The V and J ends lost 0 bases and 10 bases respectively, with 9 bases between them. CDR3 nucleotide sequence: TGTGCCTGGAGTGTCGGGATTGGAGCTTTCTTT. It yields the protein CAWSVGIGAFF.

The V gene is TRBV19, the J gene TRBJ1-5, with 8 bases aligning to TRBD1. The CDR3 is 15 amino acids. Germline CDR1 reads LNHDA; CDR2 reads SQIVND (reference sequence). The junction had 10 bases not matched to a gene; V was cut back by 5 bases and J by 7 bases. The CDR3 region has the DNA TGTGCCAGTAGTGGTAGGACAGGGCTGGGGCAGCCCCAGCATTTT. This gives the protein CASSGRTGLGQPQHF.

J is TRBJ1-1 and V is TRBV19; TRBD1 aligns across 9 bases. The CDR3 consists of 13 residues. Germline V CDR1 and CDR2: LNHDA, SQIVND (reference sequence). V lost 8 bases, J lost 4 bases, and 5 bases stayed unmatched. The CDR3 DNA reads TGTGCCAGTGGGGGACAGGGAGCCACTGAAGCTTTCTTT. This sequence encodes CASGGQGATEAFF.

The DNA of the CDR3 is TGTGCCAGCAGTTTGGGGCAGAACACTGAAGCTTTCTTT. Encoded protein: CASSLGQNTEAFF. V usage is TRBV6-2 or TRBV6-3 and J usage is TRBJ1-1; D possibly corresponds to TRBD1 (5 bases). CDR1 and CDR2 (germline): MNHEY, SVGEGT. This CDR3 has 13 amino acids. Trimming left V 4 bases short and J 1 base short, with 7 bases between.

The gene calls are TRBV7-9 and TRBJ2-2; D is unresolved. This CDR3 is 14 amino acids long. The germline gives CDR1 SEHNR, CDR2 FQNEAQ (reference sequence). V gave up 7 bases and J gave up 1 base, with 10 bases separating them. CDR3: CASTRRQNTGELFF. The CDR3 region has the DNA TGTGCCAGCACCAGACGACAGAACACCGGGGAGCTGTTTTTT.

The chain recombines TRBV7-6 with TRBJ2-2; D is perhaps TRBD2 (5 bases). The CDR3 has 12 amino acids. Trimming removed 4 bases at V and 6 bases at J, with 6 bases between. The germline V gene encodes CDR1 SGHVS and CDR2 FNYEAQ. DNA of the CDR3: TGTGCCAGCAGCTCCGGGGCCGGGGAGCTGTTTTTT. Its protein is CASSSGAGELFF.

The CDR3 nucleotides read TGTGCCACCAGTGATTTCGTCGGCGGAGACCACTATGGCTACACCTTC. This encodes CATSDFVGGDHYGYTF. The chain couples TRBV24-1 to TRBJ1-2; D is uncertain. The CDR3 totals 16 residues. V dropped 1 base and J dropped 3 bases, with 14 bases sitting between them. The germline V gene has CDR1 KGHDR and CDR2 SFDVKD.

This chain links TRBV5-1 with TRBJ1-4; 7 bases map to TRBD1. The CDR3 is made up of 15 amino acids. Germline lookup yields CDR1 SGHRS and CDR2 YFSETQ. V was clipped by 4 bases and J by 8 bases; unmatched bases: 11. The CDR3 is CASSLKTGSPEKLFF. The CDR3 DNA reads as TGCGCCAGCAGCCTCAAGACAGGGAGTCCGGAAAAACTGTTTTTT. Supplemented by reference TRBV5-1 and TRBJ1-4, the full variable domain reads KAGVTQTPRYLIKTRGQQVTLSCSPISGHRSVSWYQQTPGQGLQFLFEYFSETQRNKGNFPGRFSGRQFSNSRSEMNVSTLELGDSALYLCASSLKTGSPEKLFFGSGTQLSVL.

As DNA, the CDR3 is TGTGCCAGTAGTATAGTGTACGGGACAGGTTATTCACCCCTCCACTTT. It yields the protein CASSIVYGTGYSPLHF. V usage is TRBV19 and J usage is TRBJ1-6, with 8 bases lining up with TRBD1. V lost 1 base, J lost 8 bases, and 7 bases stayed unmatched. Looked up from germline, CDR1 is LNHDA and CDR2 is SQIVND (reference sequence). The length of the CDR3 is 16 residues.

V is TRBV9 and J is TRBJ2-3; D is perhaps TRBD1 (6 bases). The CDR3 consists of 13 residues. V gave up 3 bases and J gave up 9 bases, with 14 bases separating them. Germline CDR1 SGDLS, CDR2 YYNGEE. The CDR3 DNA sequence: TGTGCCAGCAGCGAAACAGGGACCACCACGCAGTATTTT. Residues: CASSETGTTTQYF.

The rearrangement uses TRBV7-9 and TRBJ1-2; no reliable D call. V was cut by 1 base and J by 4 bases, with 10 bases left in between. The CDR3 length is 14 residues. Germline values: CDR1 SEHNR, CDR2 FQNEAQ (reference sequence). CDR3: CASSLVRNSYGYTF. CDR3 coding DNA: TGTGCCAGCAGCTTAGTGAGGAACAGCTATGGCTACACCTTC.

The CDR3 sequence: CASSWGQGDQPQHF. DNA for the CDR3: TGTGCCAGCAGCTGGGGACAGGGGGATCAGCCCCAGCATTTT. This sequence joins TRBV7-9 and TRBJ1-5; 11 bases are shared with TRBD1. With 4 bases clipped from V and 5 bases from J, the junction kept 1 base outside the gene matches. Per germline, CDR1 SEHNR and CDR2 FQNEAQ (reference sequence). The CDR3 covers 14 residues.

This rearrangement joins TRBV28 to TRBJ2-5; tentative D call: TRBD2 (6 bases). The germline gives CDR1 MDHEN, CDR2 SYDVKM. V was pared by 1 base and J by 5 bases, with 11 bases between. The CDR3 sequence is 14 residues long. This CDR3 reads CASSLYPGEETQYF. The CDR3 coding sequence is TGTGCCAGCAGTTTATATCCGGGAGAGGAGACCCAGTACTTC.

The chain couples TRBV5-5 to TRBJ2-7; 10 bases match TRBD2. Germline V lookup: CDR1 SGHKS, CDR2 YYEKEE (reference sequence). Trimming took 2 bases from V and 2 from J; bases not matched to a gene: 4. The CDR3 covers 15 residues. Written as DNA, the CDR3 is TGTGCCAGCAGCTTAGCGGGAGGGTCCACCTACGAGCAGTACTTC. It specifies CASSLAGGSTYEQYF.

On this clone itself: Mismatch with germline at one junction end may stem from a read error. The chain uses TRBV5-1 and TRBJ2-3; D not certain. Germline CDR1 reads SGHRS; CDR2 reads YFSETQ. This CDR3 is 16 amino acids long. For the CDR3, the DNA is TGCGCCAGCACCTTGGGAAGGGCGTGGGGCACAGATACGCAGTATTTT. Translating it yields CASTLGRAWGTDTQYF.

The count of this clone is one. The chain combines TRBV5-1 with TRBJ2-2, with D possibly being TRBD1 (6 bases). V was trimmed by 5 bases and J by 1 base, leaving 12 bases between them. The CDR3 loop spans 15 amino acids. The germline gives CDR1 SGHRS, CDR2 YFSETQ. Here the CDR3 reads CASRPGQWNTGELFF. The CDR3 nucleotides read TGCGCCAGCAGACCCGGACAGTGGAACACCGGGGAGCTGTTTTTT.